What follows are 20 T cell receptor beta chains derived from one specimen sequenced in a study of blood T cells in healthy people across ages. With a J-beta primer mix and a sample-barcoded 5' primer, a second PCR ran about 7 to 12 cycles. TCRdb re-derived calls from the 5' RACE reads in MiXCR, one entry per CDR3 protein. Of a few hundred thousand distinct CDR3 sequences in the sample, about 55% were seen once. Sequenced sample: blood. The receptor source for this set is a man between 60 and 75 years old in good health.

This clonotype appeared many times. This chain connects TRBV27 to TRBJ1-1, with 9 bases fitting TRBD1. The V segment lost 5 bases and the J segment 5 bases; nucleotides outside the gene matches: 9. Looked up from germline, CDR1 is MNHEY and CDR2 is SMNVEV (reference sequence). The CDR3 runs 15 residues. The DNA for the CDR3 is TGTGCCAGCAGTCCGAGGACAGGGGCGAGTACTGAAGCTTTCTTT. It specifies CASSPRTGASTEAFF.

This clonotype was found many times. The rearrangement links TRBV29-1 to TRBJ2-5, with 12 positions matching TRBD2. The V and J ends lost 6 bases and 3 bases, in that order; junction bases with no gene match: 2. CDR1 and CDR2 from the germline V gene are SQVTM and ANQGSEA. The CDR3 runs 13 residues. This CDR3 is CSVRLAGEETQYF. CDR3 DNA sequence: TGCAGCGTGCGACTAGCGGGAGAAGAGACCCAGTACTTC.

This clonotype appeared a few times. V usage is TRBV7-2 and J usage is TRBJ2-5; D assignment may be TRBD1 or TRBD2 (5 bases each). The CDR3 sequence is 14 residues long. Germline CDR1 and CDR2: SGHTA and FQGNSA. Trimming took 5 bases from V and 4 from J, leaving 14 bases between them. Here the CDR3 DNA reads TGTGCCAGCAGCCCGGGCAGGGCGGGAGAGACCCAGTACTTC. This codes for CASSPGRAGETQYF.

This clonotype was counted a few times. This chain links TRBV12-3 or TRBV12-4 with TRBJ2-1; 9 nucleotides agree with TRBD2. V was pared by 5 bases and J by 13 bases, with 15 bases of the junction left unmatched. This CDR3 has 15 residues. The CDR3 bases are TGTGCCAGCAGTCTTAGCGGGAGTTCAGGAGAGACCCAGTTCTTC. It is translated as CASSLSGSSGETQFF.

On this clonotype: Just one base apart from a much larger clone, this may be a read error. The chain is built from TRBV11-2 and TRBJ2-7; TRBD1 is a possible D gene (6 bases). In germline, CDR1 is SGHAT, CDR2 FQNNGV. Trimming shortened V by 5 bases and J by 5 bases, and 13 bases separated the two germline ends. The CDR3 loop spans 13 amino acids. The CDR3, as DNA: TGTGCCAGCAGCCTCGACAGGACCGACGAGCAGTACTTC. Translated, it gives CASSLDRTDEQYF.

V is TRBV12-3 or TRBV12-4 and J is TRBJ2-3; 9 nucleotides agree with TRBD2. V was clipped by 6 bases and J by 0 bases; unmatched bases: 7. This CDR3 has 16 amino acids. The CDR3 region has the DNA TGTGCCAGCAGGACTAGCGGCAGGGCGAGCACAGATACGCAGTATTTT. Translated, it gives CASRTSGRASTDTQYF.

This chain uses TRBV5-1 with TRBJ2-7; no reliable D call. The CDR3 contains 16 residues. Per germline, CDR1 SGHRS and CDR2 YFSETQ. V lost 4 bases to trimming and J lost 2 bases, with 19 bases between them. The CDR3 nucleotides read TGCGCCAGCAGCCCCCTCACTGAACCTGGGGCCTACGAGCAGTACTTC. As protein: CASSPLTEPGAYEQYF.

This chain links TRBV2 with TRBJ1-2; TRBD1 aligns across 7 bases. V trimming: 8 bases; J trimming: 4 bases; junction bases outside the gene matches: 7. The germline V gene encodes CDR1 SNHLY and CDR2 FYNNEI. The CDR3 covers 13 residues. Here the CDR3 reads CASRGQARYGYTF. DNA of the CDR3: TGTGCCAGCCGAGGACAGGCCCGCTATGGCTACACCTTC.

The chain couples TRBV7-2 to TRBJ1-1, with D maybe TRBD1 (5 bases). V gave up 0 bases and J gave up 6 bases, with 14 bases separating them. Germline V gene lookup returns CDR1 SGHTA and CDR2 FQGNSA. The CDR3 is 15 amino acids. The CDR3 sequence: CASSLATASQAEAFF. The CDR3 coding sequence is TGTGCCAGCAGCTTAGCCACAGCATCACAGGCTGAAGCTTTCTTT.

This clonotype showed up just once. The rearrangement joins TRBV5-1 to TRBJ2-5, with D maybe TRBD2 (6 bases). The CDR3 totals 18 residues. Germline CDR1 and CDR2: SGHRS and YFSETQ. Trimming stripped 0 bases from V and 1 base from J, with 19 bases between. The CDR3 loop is CASSLGGRLEAVQETQYF. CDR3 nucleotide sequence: TGCGCCAGCAGCTTGGGAGGGAGACTAGAGGCTGTCCAAGAGACCCAGTACTTC.

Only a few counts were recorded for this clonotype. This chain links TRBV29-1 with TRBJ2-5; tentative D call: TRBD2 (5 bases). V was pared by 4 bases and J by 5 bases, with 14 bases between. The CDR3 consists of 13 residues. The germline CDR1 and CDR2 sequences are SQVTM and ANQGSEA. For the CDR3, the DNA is TGCAGCGTTGGTGTGCTAGAGGGTGAGACCCAGTACTTC. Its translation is CSVGVLEGETQYF.

The CDR3 DNA follows: TGTGCCAGCAGGATACTAGCGGGGGGACGGGGTACGCAGTATTTT. Translation: CASRILAGGRGTQYF. This rearrangement joins TRBV27 to TRBJ2-3; 12 bases are a match to TRBD2. The trim removed 6 bases at V and 8 bases at J, leaving 9 bases unmatched. Germline V gene lookup returns CDR1 MNHEY and CDR2 SMNVEV (reference sequence). This CDR3 spans 15 amino acids.

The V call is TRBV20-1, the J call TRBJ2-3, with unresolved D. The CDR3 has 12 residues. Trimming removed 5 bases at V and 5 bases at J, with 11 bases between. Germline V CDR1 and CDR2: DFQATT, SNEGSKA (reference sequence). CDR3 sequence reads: CSADISRDTQYF. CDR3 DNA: TGCAGTGCTGACATTTCGAGAGATACGCAGTATTTT.

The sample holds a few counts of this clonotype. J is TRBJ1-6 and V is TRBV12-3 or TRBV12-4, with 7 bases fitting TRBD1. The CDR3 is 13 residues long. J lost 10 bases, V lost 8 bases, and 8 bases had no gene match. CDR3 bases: TGTGCCAGCCAGGGGGGGGCTGGCTCACCCCTCCACTTT. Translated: CASQGGAGSPLHF.

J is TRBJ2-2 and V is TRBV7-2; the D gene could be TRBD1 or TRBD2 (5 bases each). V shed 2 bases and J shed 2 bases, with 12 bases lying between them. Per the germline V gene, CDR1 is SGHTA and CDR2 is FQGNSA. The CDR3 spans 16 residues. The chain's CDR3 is CASSLSGTYNTGELFF. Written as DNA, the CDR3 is TGTGCCAGCAGCTTATCCGGGACCTATAACACCGGGGAGCTGTTTTTT.

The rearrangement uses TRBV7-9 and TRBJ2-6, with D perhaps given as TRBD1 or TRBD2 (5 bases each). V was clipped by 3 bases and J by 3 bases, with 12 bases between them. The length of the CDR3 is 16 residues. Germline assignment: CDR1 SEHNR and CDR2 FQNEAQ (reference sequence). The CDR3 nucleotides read TGTGCCAGCAGCTTGACGGGGACCGGTGGGGCCAACGTCCTGACTTTC. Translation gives CASSLTGTGGANVLTF.

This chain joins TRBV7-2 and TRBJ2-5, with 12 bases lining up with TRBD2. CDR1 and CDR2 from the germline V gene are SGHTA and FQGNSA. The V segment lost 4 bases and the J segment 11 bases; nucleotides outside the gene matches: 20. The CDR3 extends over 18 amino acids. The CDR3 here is CASSSTLGTSGRDREQYF. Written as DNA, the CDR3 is TGTGCCAGCAGCTCCACCCTGGGGACTAGCGGGCGAGATCGGGAGCAGTACTTC.

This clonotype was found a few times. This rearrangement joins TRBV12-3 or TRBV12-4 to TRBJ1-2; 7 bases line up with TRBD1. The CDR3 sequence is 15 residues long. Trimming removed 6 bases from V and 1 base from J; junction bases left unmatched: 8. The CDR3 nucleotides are TGTGCCAGCAGCTACACAGGGGCGGTTAACTATGGCTACACCTTC. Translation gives CASSYTGAVNYGYTF.

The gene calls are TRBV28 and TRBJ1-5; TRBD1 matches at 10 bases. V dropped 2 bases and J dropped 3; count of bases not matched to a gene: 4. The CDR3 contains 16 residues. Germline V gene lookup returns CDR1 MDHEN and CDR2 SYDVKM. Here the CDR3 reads CASSLATGGTNQPQHF. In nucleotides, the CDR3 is TGTGCCAGCAGTTTAGCGACAGGGGGCACCAATCAGCCCCAGCATTTT.

CDR3 bases: TGTGCCTGGAGTTCCCCTTTCGAGCGGAGCACAGATACGCAGTATTTT. Translating gives CAWSSPFERSTDTQYF. This chain joins TRBV30 and TRBJ2-3; possibly TRBD2 for D (5 bases). The V gene's germline CDR1 is GTSNPN and CDR2 SVGIG (reference sequence). The V end lost 2 bases, the J end lost 0 bases, and 15 bases lay between the germline ends. The CDR3 has 16 amino acids.